This paragraph reports one T cell receptor (beta chain). Its antigen is unidentified. The sample belongs to a study of OX40 agonist ivuxolimab in advanced cancers. Overall study context: Patients received ivuxolimab, an intravenous treatment, every 2 weeks at 0.01 to 10 mg/kg. Past anti-PD-1, anti-PD-L1 or anti-CTLA-4 therapy was accepted, and roughly 40% had received some. Study conclusions and caveats: Clonal expansion was seen in CD4+ and CD8+ blood T cells by week 6 at 0.1 to 3.0 mg/kg.

Some clones are missing from TCRdb's copy, which holds only in-frame ones; the method was immunoSEQ multiplex PCR. This sample has 100,000 or so clones, with 70% to 90% found just once. The CDR3 extends over 12 amino acids. Germline CDR1 reads SGHRS; CDR2 reads YFSETQ. V gave up 5 bases and J gave up 5 bases, with 8 bases separating them. This clonotype was sampled from an adult with an advanced solid tumor such as melanoma, head and neck, liver or kidney cancer. The J gene is TRBJ2-1, the V gene TRBV5-1; D gene uncertain. Sequencing used CD4+ or CD8+ T cells sorted from blood, obtained in a trial of the OX40 agonist ivuxolimab. The CDR3 loop is CASSADHNEQFF. CDR3 bases: TGCGCCAGCAGTGCAGATCACAATGAGCAGTTCTTC.